The 26 T cell receptor beta chains below were found in one sample sequenced in a study of long-term antiretroviral therapy in people with HIV. immunoSEQ v3.0 was run at survey level. TCRdb's table, derived via immunoSEQ multiplex PCR, lists solely in-frame clones and lacks some. This table holds about 30,000 clones, 85% to 90% found once. The sample was unsorted PBMCs, taken 3.2 years before starting antiretroviral therapy. The receptors shown here come from a man in his forties or fifties with HIV.

This clone was seen only once. The chain combines TRBV18 with TRBJ2-6; TRBD2 aligns across 7 bases. V was pared by 6 bases and J by 0 bases, with 14 bases of the junction left unmatched. Germline CDR1 and CDR2: KGHSH and LQKENI. The CDR3 consists of 19 residues. The CDR3 loop reads CASSPRDGGTISGANVLTF. CDR3 coding DNA: TGTGCCAGCTCCCCCAGGGACGGAGGGACTATCTCTGGGGCCAACGTCCTGACTTTC. The full variable domain, completed using reference TRBV18 and TRBJ2-6, is NAGVMQNPRHLVRRRGQEARLRCSPMKGHSHVYWYRQLPEEGLKFMVYLQKENIIDESGMPKERFSAEFPKEGPSILRIQQVVRGDSAAYFCASSPRDGGTISGANVLTFGAGSRLTVL.

V and J are TRBV6-6 and TRBJ2-7; D tentatively fits TRBD1 or TRBD2 (6 bases each). Trimming removed 6 bases from V and 1 base from J, with 13 bases in between. CDR1 is MNHNY, CDR2 SVGAGI, per germline (reference sequence). The CDR3 sequence is 14 residues long. This CDR3 is CASRGGMGSYEQYF. The CDR3 nucleotides are TGTGCCAGCAGAGGGGGGATGGGATCCTACGAGCAGTACTTC.

This chain uses TRBV18 with TRBJ1-1; 8 bases line up with TRBD1. V was pared by 4 bases and J by 6 bases, with 7 bases of the junction left unmatched. Per the germline V gene, CDR1 is KGHSH and CDR2 is LQKENI. The CDR3 extends over 14 amino acids. The CDR3, as DNA: TGTGCCAGCTCACAGGCAGGGGGCGATTCTGAAGCTTTCTTT. Its translation is CASSQAGGDSEAFF. Full variable domain (rest looked up from reference TRBV18 and TRBJ1-1): NAGVMQNPRHLVRRRGQEARLRCSPMKGHSHVYWYRQLPEEGLKFMVYLQKENIIDESGMPKERFSAEFPKEGPSILRIQQVVRGDSAAYFCASSQAGGDSEAFFGQGTRLTVV.

The chain employs TRBV21-1 and TRBJ1-2. TRBV21-1 is a pseudogene locus. There are 14 residues in the CDR3. The CDR3 DNA follows: TGTGCCGCCGATGCGGGTTCCGTTACCTATGGCTACACCTTC. It encodes CAADAGSVTYGYTF.

This chain uses TRBV2 with TRBJ2-1; unclear D gene. V was cut by 6 bases and J by 2 bases, with 17 bases left in between. This CDR3 region has 16 residues. Germline lookup yields CDR1 SNHLY and CDR2 FYNNEI. CDR3 DNA sequence: TGTGCCAGCAGCGGCGAGATCTTCACAGCCTACAATGAGCAGTTCTTC. Amino acids: CASSGEIFTAYNEQFF.

J is TRBJ1-5 and V is TRBV28; D is unclear. Germline CDR1 is MDHEN and CDR2 is SYDVKM. V lost 5 bases and J lost 11, with 16 bases in between. The CDR3 covers 13 residues. The CDR3 protein is CASSLSSTVAQHF. DNA for the CDR3: TGTGCCAGCAGTCTCTCTTCCACTGTCGCCCAGCATTTT.

The chain recombines TRBV4-1 with TRBJ2-7; the D gene could be TRBD1 or TRBD2 (6 bases each). Trimming removed 4 bases from V and 3 bases from J, with 22 bases in between. CDR3 size: 17 residues. Per the germline V gene, CDR1 is MGHRA and CDR2 is YSYEKL. Here the CDR3 reads CASSPIPGGPDSYEQYF. The CDR3 DNA is TGCGCCAGCAGCCCGATCCCCGGGGGCCCCGACAGCTACGAGCAGTACTTC.

The rearrangement links TRBV9 to TRBJ2-1, with D perhaps being TRBD1 or TRBD2 (5 bases each). The germline V gene encodes CDR1 SGDLS and CDR2 YYNGEE. V lost 1 base and J 0 bases, leaving 8 bases between the germline ends. The CDR3 is 15 residues long. The CDR3 nucleotides are TGTGCCAGCAGCGTATGGGGGAGCTCCTACAATGAGCAGTTCTTC. Protein product: CASSVWGSSYNEQFF.

This chain joins TRBV7-9 and TRBJ1-5, with D perhaps matching TRBD1 (6 bases). The length of the CDR3 is 16 residues. Looked up from germline, CDR1 is SEHNR and CDR2 is FQNEAQ (reference sequence). Trimming removed 5 bases from V and 1 base from J, with 15 bases in between. The CDR3 protein is CASSNTGGASNQPQHF. The CDR3 region has the DNA TGTGCCAGCAGCAACACGGGGGGGGCCAGCAATCAGCCCCAGCATTTT.

The chain joins TRBV18 to TRBJ2-7, with 9 bases lining up with TRBD1. The V gene's germline CDR1 is KGHSH and CDR2 LQKENI. V dropped 3 bases and J dropped 0; count of bases not matched to a gene: 3. This CDR3 comprises 15 residues. CDR3 bases: TGTGCCAGCTCACCGGGGACAGGGAGCTCCTACGAGCAGTACTTC. Translation: CASSPGTGSSYEQYF.

This rearrangement joins TRBV5-1 to TRBJ1-3, with 8 positions matching TRBD1. CDR1 and CDR2 from the germline V gene are SGHRS and YFSETQ. The junction had 4 bases not matched to a gene; V was cut back by 4 bases and J by 4 bases. The CDR3 covers 14 residues. CDR3 nucleotides: TGCGCCAGCAGCCTAGGGACAGGAGGAAACACCATATATTTT. It encodes CASSLGTGGNTIYF.

This clone was counted a few times. CDR3 DNA sequence: TGTGCCAGCAGCGCGGAAGGGACTAGCGGGGAAGAGACCCAGTACTTC. It encodes CASSAEGTSGEETQYF. The rearrangement joins TRBV9 to TRBJ2-5; 13 bases align to TRBD2. Germline lookup yields CDR1 SGDLS and CDR2 YYNGEE. After removal of 3 bases from V and 3 bases from J, the junction contained 5 bases not matched to a gene. The CDR3 consists of 16 residues. Drawing the rest from reference TRBV9 and TRBJ2-5, the complete variable domain is DSGVTQTPKHLITATGQRVTLRCSPRSGDLSVYWYQQSLDQGLQFLIQYYNGEERAKGNILERFSAQQFPDLHSELNLSSLELGDSALYFCASSAEGTSGEETQYFGPGTRLLVL.

In its sample, this clone was seen once. The chain carries TRBV7-9 and TRBJ2-5; perhaps D is TRBD1 or TRBD2 (5 bases each). The germline V and J ends were trimmed by 3 bases and 2 bases, with 10 bases remaining between them. Germline loops: CDR1 SEHNR, CDR2 FQNEAQ (reference sequence). This CDR3 comprises 14 residues. The DNA of the CDR3 is TGTGCCAGCAGCTTGGGGCTAGCACAAGAGACCCAGTACTTC. Translated: CASSLGLAQETQYF.

This clone was seen only a few times. The rearrangement uses TRBV2 and TRBJ1-1; possible D gene TRBD1, 5 bases. The CDR3 sequence is 13 residues long. Germline V gene lookup returns CDR1 SNHLY and CDR2 FYNNEI. V shed 8 bases and J shed 1 base, with 11 bases lying between them. CDR3 coding DNA: TGTGCCAGCTCGTCCCAGGGGAACACTGAAGCTTTCTTT. It yields the protein CASSSQGNTEAFF. Supplemented by reference TRBV2 and TRBJ1-1, the full variable domain reads EPEVTQTPSHQVTQMGQEVILRCVPISNHLYFYWYRQILGQKVEFLVSFYNNEISEKSEIFDDQFSVERPDGSNFTLKIRSTKLEDSAMYFCASSSQGNTEAFFGQGTRLTVV.

The V and J genes are TRBV4-3 and TRBJ2-3; 11 bases agree with TRBD2. J was trimmed by 0 bases and V by 1 base; bases with no gene match: 6. In germline, CDR1 is LGHNA, CDR2 YSLEER. The CDR3 sequence is 18 residues long. CDR3 protein: CASSQGLAGIASTDTQYF. CDR3 DNA: TGCGCCAGCAGCCAAGGACTAGCGGGGATCGCTAGCACAGATACGCAGTATTTT.

This rearrangement joins TRBV6-1 to TRBJ1-5; 7 bases map to TRBD1. The CDR3 covers 15 residues. Unmatched junction bases numbered 5, after V lost 1 base and J lost 5 bases. Germline CDR1 and CDR2: MNHNS and SASEGT. CDR3: CASSEVTGVYQPQHF. DNA for the CDR3: TGTGCCAGCAGTGAAGTTACAGGGGTTTATCAGCCCCAGCATTTT.

This chain links TRBV7-3 with TRBJ1-2, with D possibly TRBD1 on 6 matching bases. This CDR3 region has 13 residues. CDR1 and CDR2 (germline): SGHTA, FQGTGA. The V and J ends lost 2 bases and 8 bases respectively, with 12 bases between them. The CDR3 sequence is CASSLRSGEGYTF. CDR3 bases: TGTGCCAGCAGCTTACGCTCAGGGGAGGGCTACACCTTC.

The chain employs TRBV29-1 and TRBJ2-1; no clear D gene. V dropped 4 bases and J dropped 2 bases, with 12 bases sitting between them. CDR1 SQVTM and CDR2 ANQGSEA come from the germline V gene. The CDR3 extends over 14 amino acids. The CDR3 sequence is CSVVLGYAYNEQFF. CDR3 sequence (DNA): TGCAGCGTTGTCTTAGGGTACGCCTACAATGAGCAGTTCTTC.

The rearrangement uses TRBV9 and TRBJ2-3; 8 nucleotides align to TRBD1. Germline lookup yields CDR1 SGDLS and CDR2 YYNGEE. After removal of 0 bases from V and 2 bases from J, the junction contained 2 bases not matched to a gene. The CDR3 consists of 15 residues. CDR3 sequence reads: CASSVEGQATDTQYF. In nucleotides, the CDR3 is TGTGCCAGCAGCGTAGAGGGACAGGCCACAGATACGCAGTATTTT.

The J gene is TRBJ1-1, the V gene TRBV5-5; D gene unclear. V was shortened by 5 bases and J by 5 bases, with 10 bases between the two germline ends. Germline V CDR1 and CDR2: SGHKS, YYEKEE (reference sequence). This CDR3 is built from 12 residues. The CDR3 is CASSLFGTEAFF. CDR3 in DNA: TGTGCCAGCAGTTTGTTTGGAACTGAAGCTTTCTTT.

This sequence joins TRBV10-3 and TRBJ2-7; 7 bases line up with TRBD1. V gave up 4 bases and J gave up 0 bases; unmatched junction bases: 9. The CDR3 spans 16 residues. Per germline, CDR1 ENHRY and CDR2 SYGVKD. The CDR3 DNA sequence: TGTGCCATCAGTGGGGGTCGGACAGGAGACTCCTACGAGCAGTACTTC. Translating it yields CAISGGRTGDSYEQYF.

This clone was counted once. The J gene is TRBJ2-3, the V gene TRBV29-1; 7 bases are shared with TRBD2. This CDR3 has 11 amino acids. Germline CDR1 and CDR2: SQVTM and ANQGSEA. The V and J ends lost 4 bases and 10 bases, in that order; junction bases with no gene match: 5. The DNA for the CDR3 is TGCAGCGTTGCCGATGGGGGGGCGCAGTATTTT. Translation: CSVADGGAQYF.

This CDR3 reads CASSGAGGVAVTYEQYF. The CDR3 coding sequence is TGCGCCAGCAGCGGGGCCGGGGGGGTAGCGGTTACCTACGAGCAGTACTTC. The chain links TRBV5-1 to TRBJ2-7; 8 bases align to TRBD2. CDR1 is SGHRS and CDR2 is YFSETQ in the germline V gene. The trim removed 4 bases at V and 2 bases at J, leaving 14 bases unmatched. The CDR3 has 17 residues. The full variable domain, its missing parts supplied by reference TRBV5-1 and TRBJ2-7, is KAGVTQTPRYLIKTRGQQVTLSCSPISGHRSVSWYQQTPGQGLQFLFEYFSETQRNKGNFPGRFSGRQFSNSRSEMNVSTLELGDSALYLCASSGAGGVAVTYEQYFGPGTRLTVT.

The rearrangement joins TRBV7-8 to TRBJ2-1; TRBD2 is a possible D gene (5 bases). Germline V gives CDR1 SGHVS, CDR2 FQNEAQ. The ends were cut back, 4 bases at V and 7 bases at J, with 11 bases in the middle. CDR3 size: 13 residues. CDR3 loop: CASSSSPGNEQFF. The CDR3 nucleotides are TGTGCCAGCAGCTCAAGCCCGGGAAATGAGCAGTTCTTC.

The chain recombines TRBV5-1 with TRBJ1-2; D not certain. The CDR3 has 15 residues. Trimming took off 0 bases at V and 2 bases at J, with 11 bases between the two ends. Per germline, CDR1 SGHRS and CDR2 YFSETQ. CDR3: CASSLGRSQNYGYTF. In nucleotides, the CDR3 is TGCGCCAGCAGCTTGGGTCGCAGTCAAAACTATGGCTACACCTTC.

The J gene is TRBJ1-1, the V gene TRBV6-5, with D maybe TRBD1 (6 bases). This CDR3 has 15 amino acids. V lost 2 bases, J lost 4 bases, and 14 bases lay in between. Germline loops: CDR1 MNHEY, CDR2 SVGAGI. CDR3 DNA: TGTGCCAGCAGTTACGACGCGCAGGGGCGCACTGAAGCTTTCTTT. Its translation is CASSYDAQGRTEAFF.